This T cell receptor (beta chain) was found in a study of OX40 agonist ivuxolimab in advanced cancers. As for the study in general: Subjects had a mean age of roughly 57 years, with a range of about 23 to 79; just over 80% were male. Partial responses, seen in three patients, involved one hepatocellular carcinoma and two cutaneous melanomas.

As regards this clone: Its antigen remains unknown.

Some clones are missing from TCRdb's copy, which holds only in-frame ones; the method was immunoSEQ multiplex PCR. The data show fewer than 95,000 clones, about 80% seen once. The study's findings and limits: By week 6 at 0.1 to 3.0 mg/kg, blood CD4+ and CD8+ T cells had expanded clonally.

Trimming took 0 bases from V and 6 from J, leaving 15 bases between them. CDR3 length: 15 amino acids. Per the germline V gene, CDR1 is SGDLS and CDR2 is YYNGEE. The material sequenced was CD4+ or CD8+ T cells sorted from blood, taken in a trial of the OX40 agonist ivuxolimab. This rearrangement joins TRBV9 to TRBJ1-2; D possibly corresponds to TRBD1 (6 bases). This clonotype was sampled from an adult with an advanced solid tumor such as melanoma, head and neck, liver or kidney cancer. The CDR3 DNA reads as TGTGCCAGCAGCGTAGACAGGGCCTCAGTCGATGGCTACACCTTC. Its translation is CASSVDRASVDGYTF.